The 16 T cell receptor beta chains reported below all come from one sample, sequenced in a study of blood T cell repertoires in COVID-19. Using immunoSEQ multiplex PCR, the repertoire was profiled, and TCRdb retains in-frame clones only, with some absent. Seen here are roughly 70,000 clones, about 90% observed once, and the top ten hold more than 8%. Material: peripheral blood. These receptors all stem from a human donor in a cohort sampled during active COVID-19.

This clone was observed once. The chain has TRBV7-9 and TRBJ1-1; 7 nucleotides agree with TRBD1. Looked up from germline, CDR1 is SEHNR and CDR2 is FQNEAQ (reference sequence). Germline trimming cut 5 bases from V and 3 bases from J; bases unmatched to any gene: 3. The CDR3 is 13 residues long. For the CDR3, the DNA is TGTGCCAGCAGCCTGGACAGGCACACTGAAGCTTTCTTT. Amino acid sequence: CASSLDRHTEAFF.

The chain uses TRBV11-2 and TRBJ1-6; D unclear. V was cut by 6 bases and J by 4 bases, with 16 bases left in between. The germline V gene has CDR1 SGHAT and CDR2 FQNNGV. The CDR3 is 16 amino acids. The DNA for the CDR3 is TGTGCCAGCAGGCGGACGGAGGAAAATTATAATTCACCCCTCCACTTT. Its protein is CASRRTEENYNSPLHF. Based on the CDR3 plus reference TRBV11-2 and TRBJ1-6, the full variable domain is EAGVAQSPRYKIIEKRQSVAFWCNPISGHATLYWYQQILGQGPKLLIQFQNNGVVDDSQLPKDRFSAERLKGVDSTLKIQPAKLEDSAVYLCASRRTEENYNSPLHFGNGTRLTVT.

This chain connects TRBV18 to TRBJ1-2, with TRBD1 matching 10 bases. With V trimmed by 3 bases and J by 7 bases, 8 bases remained unmatched. Germline V lookup: CDR1 KGHSH, CDR2 LQKENI. The CDR3 loop spans 15 amino acids. The CDR3 nucleotides read TGTGCCAGCTCACCCTTCGGGACAGGGGACTCTGGCTACACCTTC. Amino acid sequence: CASSPFGTGDSGYTF.

The rearrangement joins TRBV11-2 to TRBJ1-1; the D gene is possibly TRBD1 (6 bases). The CDR3 runs to 18 residues. The germline V gene has CDR1 SGHAT and CDR2 FQNNGV. V dropped 5 bases and J dropped 1 base, with 23 bases sitting between them. CDR3 sequence (DNA): TGTGCCAGCAGCGGTCGATGGACAGATATTCAATCGAACACTGAAGCTTTCTTT. It encodes CASSGRWTDIQSNTEAFF.

The chain joins TRBV11-2 to TRBJ1-1; possibly TRBD1 for D (6 bases). CDR1 and CDR2 from the germline V gene are SGHAT and FQNNGV. The CDR3 contains 18 residues. V lost 2 bases, J lost 3 bases, and 22 bases lay in between. CDR3 nucleotide sequence: TGTGCCAGCAGCTTATATACCCCAATGGGGGCCCTAGACACTGAAGCTTTCTTT. Amino acid sequence: CASSLYTPMGALDTEAFF.

V and J are TRBV30 and TRBJ1-5; TRBD1 aligns across 7 bases. The CDR3 is made up of 13 amino acids. From germline, CDR1 is GTSNPN and CDR2 SVGIG (reference sequence). With 3 bases clipped from V and 9 bases from J, the junction kept 8 bases outside the gene matches. For the CDR3, the DNA is TGTGCCTGGAGCGTGGGACAGCCCTTGCCCCAGCATTTT. Translation: CAWSVGQPLPQHF.

This chain connects TRBV5-6 to TRBJ1-6; D is perhaps TRBD1 (6 bases). Germline values: CDR1 SGHDT, CDR2 YYEEEE. Trimming took off 0 bases at V and 13 bases at J, with 14 bases between the two ends. CDR3 length: 14 amino acids. The CDR3 nucleotides are TGTGCCAGCAGCTTGGTAACAGGGTCGGCGCCCCTCCACTTT. Protein product: CASSLVTGSAPLHF.

This sequence joins TRBV27 and TRBJ1-1; possible D gene TRBD1, 5 bases. In germline, CDR1 is MNHEY, CDR2 SMNVEV (reference sequence). This CDR3 is built from 13 residues. Trimming took off 8 bases at V and 4 bases at J, with 14 bases between the two ends. Written as DNA, the CDR3 is TGTGCCAGCTCGGTAGGGGTAGGCACTGAAGCTTTCTTT. This codes for CASSVGVGTEAFF.

The rearrangement uses TRBV28 and TRBJ1-1, with unresolved D. Germline-derived CDR1 and CDR2 are MDHEN and SYDVKM. Trimming stripped 5 bases from V and 1 base from J, with 5 bases between. The CDR3 loop spans 12 amino acids. CDR3 coding DNA: TGTGCCAGCAGTGGGCCGAACACTGAAGCTTTCTTT. It translates to CASSGPNTEAFF.

V is TRBV23-1 and J is TRBJ2-7; a weak D match, TRBD1 (5 bases). TRBV23-1 is an ORF; its function is uncertain. The CDR3 loop spans 19 amino acids. Deletions cut 6 bases from V and 5 bases from J, with 32 bases between. CDR3 amino acids: CASRRRADSRSSRSNEQYF. In DNA, the CDR3 is TGCGCCAGCAGACGCAGGGCAGATTCCCGAAGCTCTCGGTCCAACGAGCAGTACTTC.

CDR3 coding DNA: TGCGCCAGCAGCCAAGATTGGAGGTCCTACGAGCAGTACTTC. It specifies CASSQDWRSYEQYF. V and J are TRBV4-1 and TRBJ2-7; D possibly corresponds to TRBD2 (5 bases). Germline CDR1 is MGHRA and CDR2 is YSYEKL. V was shortened by 0 bases and J by 1 base, with 7 bases between the two germline ends. The CDR3 extends over 14 amino acids.

This clone has a handful of counts. The chain carries TRBV20-1 and TRBJ2-7, with D possibly TRBD1 on 5 matching bases. The CDR3 is made up of 13 amino acids. CDR1 and CDR2 from the germline V gene are DFQATT and SNEGSKA (reference sequence). Trimming took off 3 bases at V and 3 bases at J, with 12 bases between the two ends. The CDR3 is CSASGPGNYEQYF. The CDR3 DNA sequence: TGCAGTGCTAGTGGCCCAGGGAACTACGAGCAGTACTTC.

The chain has TRBV19 and TRBJ2-3, with TRBD1 matching over 9 bases. V shed 5 bases and J 1 base; nucleotides not matched to a gene: 7. This CDR3 comprises 16 residues. Germline V gives CDR1 LNHDA, CDR2 SQIVND (reference sequence). Here the CDR3 reads CASSSRTGAGTDTQYF. CDR3 DNA: TGTGCCAGTAGTTCCCGGACAGGGGCCGGCACAGATACGCAGTATTTT. Filled out from reference TRBV19 and TRBJ2-3, the complete variable domain reads DGGITQSPKYLFRKEGQNVTLSCEQNLNHDAMYWYRQDPGQGLRLIYYSQIVNDFQKGDIAEGYSVSREKKESFPLTVTSAQKNPTAFYLCASSSRTGAGTDTQYFGPGTRLTVL.

The rearrangement links TRBV7-6 to TRBJ2-7; TRBD2 aligns across 7 bases. Per the germline V gene, CDR1 is SGHVS and CDR2 is FNYEAQ. CDR3 length: 13 residues. The junction had 7 bases not matched to a gene; V was cut back by 5 bases and J by 6 bases. As DNA, the CDR3 is TGTGCCAGCAGCCCCCCTCCGGGGGGCGAGCAGTACTTC. This translates into CASSPPPGGEQYF.

V and J are TRBV5-1 and TRBJ1-1; 8 nucleotides agree with TRBD1. Germline V gene sequence: CDR1 SGHRS, CDR2 YFSETQ. The ends lost 4 bases at V and 1 base at J; junction bases unmatched: 9. There are 16 residues in the CDR3. CDR3 in amino acids: CASSGAGGGRNTEAFF. The CDR3 DNA reads TGCGCCAGCAGCGGGGCAGGGGGCGGAAGGAACACTGAAGCTTTCTTT.

This chain connects TRBV30 to TRBJ1-4, with no clear D. V was cut by 4 bases and J by 3 bases, with 15 bases left in between. Looked up from germline, CDR1 is GTSNPN and CDR2 is SVGIG (reference sequence). This CDR3 is 15 amino acids long. The CDR3 DNA reads as TGTGCCTGGACGCGTTATCCAGAGGCTAATGAAAAACTGTTTTTT. Its protein product is CAWTRYPEANEKLFF.